This T cell receptor (beta chain) came from a study of OX40 agonist ivuxolimab in advanced cancers. Sequenced by immunoSEQ multiplex PCR; TCRdb stores in-frame clones only, minus some. Of around 62,000 clones in the sample, roughly 80% were seen once. CDR1 is SEHNR and CDR2 is FQNEAQ in the germline V gene (reference sequence). V gave up 5 bases and J gave up 8 bases, with 18 bases separating them. The CDR3 runs to 14 residues. Here the sequenced sample was CD4+ or CD8+ T cells sorted from blood, taken in a trial of the OX40 agonist ivuxolimab. V gene TRBV7-9 combines with J gene TRBJ1-2; D is possibly TRBD1 (5 bases). This clonotype was obtained from an adult with an advanced solid tumor such as melanoma, head and neck, liver or kidney cancer. The DNA of the CDR3 is TGTGCCAGCAGCGCCCCCACGGGGCATGGGGGCTACACCTTC. This encodes CASSAPTGHGGYTF.